This TCR beta chain comes out of a study of prognosis after radiotherapy for stage I lung cancer. At the level of the study: Not a single patient was given any concurrent therapy alongside stereotactic body radiotherapy, also referred to as SBRT. Subsequent to radiotherapy, distant metastatic disease emerged in several patients (median approximately 7 months), whereas around 16 exhibited no significant progression.

This clonotype is labeled as medium-sized (0.01 to 0.1%). J was trimmed by 8 bases and V by 2 bases; bases with no gene match: 8. The CDR3 totals 15 residues. Germline V lookup: CDR1 KGHDR, CDR2 SFDVKD. Each of two time points yielded about 6 milliliters of peripheral venous blood. Genomic DNA provided the template from which TCR beta CDR3 was amplified by two-round multiplex PCR. The use of primers specific to each TRBV and TRBJ gene characterized first-round PCR. Using its own MiXCR run on the multiplex PCR reads, TCRdb lists one record per CDR3 protein. Among 15,000 or so distinct CDR3 sequences listed, 50% were seen once.

The source was PBMCs, collected before or after stereotactic body radiation therapy (not recorded which). The clonotype originates from a donor aged 50 or older with non-small cell lung cancer. The rearrangement uses TRBV24-1 and TRBJ1-2, with 9 bases matching TRBD1. The CDR3: CATSDSPGTGRGYTF. The CDR3 DNA sequence: TGTGCCACCAGTGATTCCCCCGGGACAGGGCGCGGCTACACCTTC.